This is a list of T cell receptor beta chains from one sample in a study of T cells in Graves' hyperthyroidism and ophthalmopathy. TCRdb processed the multiplex PCR reads anew with MiXCR; each CDR3 protein has one entry. This table holds nearly 600,000 distinct CDR3 sequences, roughly 14% found once. The specimen sequenced was blood. These receptor sequences come from a young woman with Graves' hyperthyroidism that later progressed to Graves' ophthalmopathy. CDR3s include the opening cysteine and the closing phenylalanine or tryptophan. A D gene is named only where the DNA matches it firmly. The size entry is marked missing in some rows and otherwise reads once, few, many or a size class.

d_gene,j_gene,v_gene,abundance,CDR3aa,CDR3nt
NA,TRBJ2-7,TRBV19,few,CASSQPGPTYEQYF,TGTGCCAGTTCTCAACCGGGGCCGACCTACGAGCAGTACTTC
NA,TRBJ2-4,TRBV12-3/TRBV12-4,many,CASSLDPGAAKNIQYF,TGTGCCAGCAGTTTAGATCCGGGGGCGGCCAAAAACATTCAGTACTTC
NA,TRBJ2-7,TRBV12-3/TRBV12-4,few,CASSLAINSYEQYF,TGTGCCAGCAGTTTAGCGATAAACTCCTACGAGCAGTACTTC
NA,TRBJ2-5,TRBV5-1,NA,CASSLATLGETQYF,TGCGCCAGCAGCTTGGCAACTCTCGGCGAGACCCAGTACTTC
NA,TRBJ2-5,TRBV24-1,NA,CATGDPARETQYF,TGTGCCACCGGTGACCCGGCTCGGGAGACCCAGTACTTC
NA,TRBJ2-3,TRBV19,many,CASSMQGPYTDTQYF,TGTGCCAGTAGTATGCAGGGGCCATACACAGATACGCAGTATTTT
TRBD1,TRBJ2-5,TRBV2,many,CASSGQGALTQYF,TGTGCCAGCAGTGGACAGGGGGCTCTGACCCAGTACTTC
TRBD1,TRBJ2-3,TRBV6-1,few,CASPRGQESTDTQYF,TGTGCCTCCCCGCGGGGACAGGAAAGCACAGATACGCAGTATTTT
TRBD2,TRBJ2-1,TRBV4-2,NA,CASSLGLDNGEDEQFF,TGTGCCAGCAGCCTGGGACTAGATAATGGAGAGGATGAGCAGTTCTTC
TRBD2,TRBJ2-5,TRBV20-1,NA,CSARGGSGRTRETQYF,TGCAGTGCTAGAGGCGGTAGCGGGAGGACCCGAGAGACCCAGTACTTC
TRBD1,TRBJ2-1,TRBV28,few,CASSGGQALNEQFF,TGTGCCAGCAGTGGTGGACAGGCTCTCAATGAGCAGTTCTTC
TRBD1,TRBJ2-7,TRBV7-9,many,CASSLGGQGAYEQYF,TGTGCCAGCAGCTTGGGGGGACAGGGGGCCTACGAGCAGTACTTC
NA,TRBJ1-2,TRBV7-9,few,CASSSDGFNYGYTF,TGTGCCAGCAGCTCGGACGGTTTCAACTATGGCTACACCTTC
NA,TRBJ2-3,TRBV2,NA,CASLRDRTDTQYF,TGTGCCAGCCTAAGGGATCGCACCGATACGCAGTATTTT
NA,TRBJ2-5,TRBV18,few,CASSPSSPPLGETRYF,TGTGCCAGCTCACCAAGTTCCCCGCCTCTCGGCGAGACCCGGTACTTC
TRBD2,TRBJ2-1,TRBV11-2,many,CASSPLPGLAGNEQFF,TGTGCCAGCAGCCCACTCCCGGGACTAGCGGGGAATGAGCAGTTCTTC
TRBD1,TRBJ1-3,TRBV2,many,CASTGDASGNTIYF,TGTGCCAGTACAGGGGACGCGTCTGGAAACACCATATATTTT